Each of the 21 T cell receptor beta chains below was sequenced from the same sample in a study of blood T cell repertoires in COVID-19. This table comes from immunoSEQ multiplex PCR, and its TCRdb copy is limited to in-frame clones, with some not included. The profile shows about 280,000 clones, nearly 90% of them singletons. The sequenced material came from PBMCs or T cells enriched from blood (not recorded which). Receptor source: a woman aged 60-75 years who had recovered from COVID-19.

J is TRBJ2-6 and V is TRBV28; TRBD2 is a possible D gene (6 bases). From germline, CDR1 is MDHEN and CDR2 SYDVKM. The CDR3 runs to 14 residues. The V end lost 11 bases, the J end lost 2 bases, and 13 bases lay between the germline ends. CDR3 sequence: CAVSREAGANVLTF. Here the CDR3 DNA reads TGTGCCGTCAGTAGGGAGGCTGGGGCCAACGTCCTGACTTTC.

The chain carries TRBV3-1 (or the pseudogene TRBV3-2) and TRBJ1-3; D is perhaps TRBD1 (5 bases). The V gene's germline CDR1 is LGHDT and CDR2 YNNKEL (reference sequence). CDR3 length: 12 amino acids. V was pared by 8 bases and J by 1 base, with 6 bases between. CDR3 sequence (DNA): TGTGCCAGCCGGGGGTCTGGAAACACCATATATTTT. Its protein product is CASRGSGNTIYF.

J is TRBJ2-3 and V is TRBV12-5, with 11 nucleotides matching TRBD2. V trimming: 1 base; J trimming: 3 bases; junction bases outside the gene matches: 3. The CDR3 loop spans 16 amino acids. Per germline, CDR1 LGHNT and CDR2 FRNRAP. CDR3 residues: CASGLGLAGNTDTQYF. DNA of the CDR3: TGTGCTAGTGGTTTGGGACTAGCGGGGAATACAGATACGCAGTATTTT.

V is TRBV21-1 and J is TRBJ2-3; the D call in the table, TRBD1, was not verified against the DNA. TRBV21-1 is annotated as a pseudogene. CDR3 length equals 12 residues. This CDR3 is CASRLQGNAQYF. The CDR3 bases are TGTGCCAGCAGGCTACAGGGAAATGCGCAGTATTTT.

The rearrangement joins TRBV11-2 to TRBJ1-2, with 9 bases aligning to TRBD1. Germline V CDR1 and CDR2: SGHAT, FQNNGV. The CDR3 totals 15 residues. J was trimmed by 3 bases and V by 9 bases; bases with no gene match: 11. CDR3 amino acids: CASRFGTGLDYGYTF. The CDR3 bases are TGTGCCAGTAGGTTCGGGACAGGGCTGGACTATGGCTACACCTTC.

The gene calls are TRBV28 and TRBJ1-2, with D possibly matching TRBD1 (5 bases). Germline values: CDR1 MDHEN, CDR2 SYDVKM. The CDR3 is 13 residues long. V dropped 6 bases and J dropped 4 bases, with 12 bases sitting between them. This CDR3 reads CASRTVRFYGYTF. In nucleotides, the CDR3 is TGTGCCAGCAGGACAGTACGGTTCTATGGCTACACCTTC.

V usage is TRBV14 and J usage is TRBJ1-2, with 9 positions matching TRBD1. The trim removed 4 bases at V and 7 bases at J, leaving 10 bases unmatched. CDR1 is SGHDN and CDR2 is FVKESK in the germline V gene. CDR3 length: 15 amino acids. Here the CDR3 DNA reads TGTGCCAGCAGCCGGACGACAGGGGGTTTTGGTGGCTACACCTTC. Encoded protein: CASSRTTGGFGGYTF.

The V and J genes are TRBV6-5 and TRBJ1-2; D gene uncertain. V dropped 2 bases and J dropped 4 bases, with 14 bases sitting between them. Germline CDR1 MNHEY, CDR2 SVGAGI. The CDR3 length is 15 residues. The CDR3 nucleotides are TGTGCCAGCAGTTACCTTGGGGAGCCCGGCTATGGCTACACCTTC. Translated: CASSYLGEPGYGYTF.

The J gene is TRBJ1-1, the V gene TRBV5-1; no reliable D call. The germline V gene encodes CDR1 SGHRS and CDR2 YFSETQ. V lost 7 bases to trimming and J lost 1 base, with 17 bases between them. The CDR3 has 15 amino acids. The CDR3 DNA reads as TGCGCCAGCTCCGGACTATCACTCGGGAACACTGAAGCTTTCTTT. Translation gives CASSGLSLGNTEAFF.

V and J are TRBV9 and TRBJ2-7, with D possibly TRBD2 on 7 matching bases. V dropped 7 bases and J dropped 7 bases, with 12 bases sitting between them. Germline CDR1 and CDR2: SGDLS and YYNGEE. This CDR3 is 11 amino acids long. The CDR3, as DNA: TGTGCCAGCGGGAGGGGGTCAGAGCAGTACTTC. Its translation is CASGRGSEQYF.

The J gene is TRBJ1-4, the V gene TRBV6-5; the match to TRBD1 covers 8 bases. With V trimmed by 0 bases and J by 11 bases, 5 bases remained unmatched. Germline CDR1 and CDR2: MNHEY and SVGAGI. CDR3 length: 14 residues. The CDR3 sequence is CASSYSWGQDKLFF. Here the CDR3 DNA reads TGTGCCAGCAGTTACTCTTGGGGACAGGACAAACTGTTTTTT.

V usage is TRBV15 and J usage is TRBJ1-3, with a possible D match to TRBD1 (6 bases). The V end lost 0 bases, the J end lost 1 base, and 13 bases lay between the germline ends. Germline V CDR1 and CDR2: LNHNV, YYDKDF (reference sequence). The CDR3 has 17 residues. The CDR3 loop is CATSRDLRGASGNTIYF. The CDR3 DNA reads TGTGCCACCAGCAGAGATCTTCGGGGGGCTTCTGGAAACACCATATATTTT.

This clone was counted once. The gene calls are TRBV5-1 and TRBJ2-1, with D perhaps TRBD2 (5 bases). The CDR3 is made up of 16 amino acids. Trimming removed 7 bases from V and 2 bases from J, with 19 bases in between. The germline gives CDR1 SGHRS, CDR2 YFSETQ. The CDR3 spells CASQRTSSSTYNEQFF. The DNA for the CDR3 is TGCGCCAGCCAAAGAACTAGTTCCAGCACCTACAATGAGCAGTTCTTC.

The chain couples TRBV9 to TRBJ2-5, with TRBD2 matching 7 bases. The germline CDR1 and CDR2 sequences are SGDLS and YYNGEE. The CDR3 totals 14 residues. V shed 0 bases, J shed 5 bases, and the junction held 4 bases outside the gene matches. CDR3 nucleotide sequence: TGTGCCAGCAGCGTAGGACTAGCCGGCGAGACCCAGTACTTC. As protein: CASSVGLAGETQYF.

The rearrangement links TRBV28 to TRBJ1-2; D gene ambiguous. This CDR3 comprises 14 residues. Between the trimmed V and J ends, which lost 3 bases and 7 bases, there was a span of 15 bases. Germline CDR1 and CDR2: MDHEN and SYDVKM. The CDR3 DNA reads TGTGCCAGCAGTTTGTATCCGACCGGAGTTGGCTACACCTTC. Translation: CASSLYPTGVGYTF.

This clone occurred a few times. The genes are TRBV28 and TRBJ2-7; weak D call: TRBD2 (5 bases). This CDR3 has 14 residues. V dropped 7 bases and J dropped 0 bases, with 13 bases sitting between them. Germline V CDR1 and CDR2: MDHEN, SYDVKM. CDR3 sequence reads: CASIETRDSYEQYF. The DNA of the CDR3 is TGTGCCAGCATCGAAACTAGGGACTCCTACGAGCAGTACTTC.

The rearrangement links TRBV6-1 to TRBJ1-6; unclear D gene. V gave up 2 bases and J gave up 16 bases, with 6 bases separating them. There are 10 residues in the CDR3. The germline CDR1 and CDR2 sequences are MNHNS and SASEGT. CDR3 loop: CASSETSLHF. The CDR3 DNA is TGTGCCAGCAGTGAAACTAGTCTCCACTTT.

The CDR3 spells CASSLVLSGTQYF. The CDR3 DNA sequence: TGCGCCAGCAGCTTGGTCCTCTCGGGGACCCAGTACTTC. The genes are TRBV5-1 and TRBJ2-5; unclear D gene. Per the germline V gene, CDR1 is SGHRS and CDR2 is YFSETQ. This CDR3 has 13 amino acids. Trimming pared 0 bases from V and 7 bases from J, leaving 10 bases between.

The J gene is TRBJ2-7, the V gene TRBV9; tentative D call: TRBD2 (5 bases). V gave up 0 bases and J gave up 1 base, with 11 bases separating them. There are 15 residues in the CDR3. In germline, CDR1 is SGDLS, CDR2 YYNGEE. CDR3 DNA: TGTGCCAGCAGCGTAGAGGGAGTTTCATCCTACGAGCAGTACTTC. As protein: CASSVEGVSSYEQYF.

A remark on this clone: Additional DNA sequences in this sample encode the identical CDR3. The CDR3 spells CAISGRQGSSYEQYF. The CDR3 nucleotides read TGTGCCATCAGCGGACGACAGGGGAGCTCCTACGAGCAGTACTTC. The chain is built from TRBV10-3 and TRBJ2-7; 8 bases match TRBD1. The V gene end was trimmed by 6 bases and the J gene end by 0 bases; junction bases not matched to a gene: 7. Germline values: CDR1 ENHRY, CDR2 SYGVKD. The length of the CDR3 is 15 residues.

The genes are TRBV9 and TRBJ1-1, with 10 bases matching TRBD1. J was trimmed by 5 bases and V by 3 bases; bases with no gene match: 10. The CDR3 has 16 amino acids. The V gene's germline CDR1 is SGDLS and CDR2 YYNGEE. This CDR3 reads CASSGLGGTGETEAFF. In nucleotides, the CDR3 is TGTGCCAGCAGCGGCCTCGGTGGGACAGGGGAAACTGAAGCTTTCTTT. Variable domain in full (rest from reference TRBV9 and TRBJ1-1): DSGVTQTPKHLITATGQRVTLRCSPRSGDLSVYWYQQSLDQGLQFLIQYYNGEERAKGNILERFSAQQFPDLHSELNLSSLELGDSALYFCASSGLGGTGETEAFFGQGTRLTVV.